This T cell receptor beta chain was obtained from a study of cytomegalovirus exposure and HLA in healthy donors. Overall study results and limits: At a 0.05 false discovery rate, a later analysis found 15,000 to 20,000 TCR beta sequences to be associated with HLA alleles.

About this clone: Its antigen is as yet unknown.

Use of 60 Vbeta and 13 Jbeta primers characterized the PCR. Measured with immunoSEQ multiplex PCR; TCRdb has only the in-frame clones, and not every one. There are some 87,000 clones in the sample; 65% to 85% occur only once, and about 22% lies in the top ten. CDR3 length equals 12 residues. CDR1 is SGHDT, CDR2 YYEEEE, per germline. The ends were cut back, 1 base at V and 7 bases at J, with 6 bases in the middle. The sequence derives from a woman in her 40s in good health and CMV-seropositive. The sequencing input was PBMCs. The J gene is TRBJ1-5, the V gene TRBV5-6; D gene uncertain. The CDR3 loop reads CASSLYGQPQHF. CDR3 nucleotide sequence: TGTGCCAGCAGCTTGTACGGGCAGCCCCAGCATTTT.